This T cell receptor (beta chain) was sequenced for a study of early T cells in non-severe SARS-CoV-2 infection (dated by TCRdb to the early 2020s). For context, the study as a whole: TCR sequencing used bulk RNA from unsorted whole blood, so alpha and beta chains could not be paired.

The germline V gene (reference sequence) specifies MNHEY as CDR1 and SMNVEV as CDR2. The CDR3 runs 16 residues from the cysteine to the phenylalanine. Only CDR3 DNA is held: 48 bases, read in frame from base 1. At the junction V is shortened by 4 bases and J by 5 bases; bases outside the gene matches: 6. The library was made by 5' RACE. The run used a NextSeq 500. The TCR library protocol attached unique molecular identifiers to individual cDNA molecules to correct for sequencing error and PCR bias. Sequencing covered both TCR alpha and beta chains, and within each sample the abundances of alpha and beta sequences were tightly co-correlated. The original pipeline was this. Decombinator V4 was used to perform V gene, J gene and CDR3 annotation of TCR sequences. Expanded TCRs were defined as changing significantly between any two time points under a Poisson model with p below 0.0001. TCR abundances were normalised to the total number of TCRs sequenced in each sample and reported as counts per million. MAIT TCRs were defined by TRAV1-2 paired with TRAJ12, TRAJ20 or TRAJ33, and iNKT TCRs by TRAV10 paired with TRAJ18. A search of VDJdb, accessed on 1 November 2021, was run for TCRs annotated to CMV, EBV and SARS-CoV-2, with TCRs annotated for multiple antigens excluded. Using fastp at Q25 and MiXCR, TCRdb reprocessed the public reads and kept productive beta chains. Rows merge per CDR3 protein into single entries with the most common DNA and genes. The V and J calls here are based on TCRdb, not the publication. The sample table holds about 49,000 distinct CDR3 sequences, of which 12% were seen once. Less than 9.5% of the sample lies in the top ten.

The study was a case-control design nested within a healthcare worker cohort in London, UK, with weekly nasopharyngeal swab PCR tests and blood sampling. Healthcare workers were recruited during the week of the UK lockdown, between 23 and 31 March 2020, and followed weekly for up to 16 weeks. This clonotype occurred many times. What this receptor recognizes is not known. Base qualities were left out, and no much larger clone turns up one base away. The full study reports these points: Matching against VDJdb was skewed toward anti-spike CD8 responses, likely underestimated virus-specific expansions, and missed private and CD4 specificities.

The chain is made from TRBV27 and TRBJ2-1, with TRBD2 identical over 12 junction bases. Sequencing was performed on whole blood. This clonotype originated in an adult who was a healthcare worker with PCR-confirmed SARS-CoV-2 infection or an uninfected control (not recorded which). The DNA reads TGTGCCAGCAGTTCCGCCGGGACTAGCGGGCACAATGAGCAGTTCTTC. Its coded protein is CASSSAGTSGHNEQFF.